Listed below are T cell receptor beta chains from one sample, sequenced in a study of shared clonotypes between healthy human individuals. The table came from immunoSEQ multiplex PCR; TCRdb's copy has only in-frame clones and leaves some out. The sample shows about 1.5 million clones, approximately 97% of them seen only once. The specimen was naive CD4+ T cells sorted from blood. The receptors were gathered from a man aged 30 to 39 in good health. Both conserved end residues are part of each CDR3. The order of the fields is J gene, D gene, V gene, CDR3 protein. D genes are given only for firm matches.

J gene: TRBJ2-1
D gene: TRBD2
V gene: TRBV10-3
CDR3 protein: CAISGRTSGNSYNEQFF

J gene: TRBJ2-2
D gene: -
V gene: TRBV28
CDR3 protein: CASSLELLELFF

J gene: TRBJ2-7
D gene: TRBD2
V gene: TRBV11-3
CDR3 protein: CASSLAGGPGYEQYF

J gene: TRBJ2-3
D gene: TRBD2
V gene: TRBV28
CDR3 protein: CASSLGLAGATDTQYF

J gene: TRBJ2-7
D gene: -
V gene: TRBV11-2
CDR3 protein: CASRLTATYEQYF

J gene: TRBJ2-7
D gene: TRBD2
V gene: TRBV7-3
CDR3 protein: CASSFSGGASYEQYF

J gene: TRBJ2-7
D gene: -
V gene: TRBV14
CDR3 protein: CASSQDGPPYEQYF

J gene: TRBJ2-7
D gene: TRBD2
V gene: TRBV18
CDR3 protein: CASSPKAGGGEQYF

J gene: TRBJ2-3
D gene: TRBD2
V gene: TRBV5-4
CDR3 protein: CASSETSGRAVTDTQYF

J gene: TRBJ2-7
D gene: TRBD1
V gene: TRBV5-1
CDR3 protein: CASSLGTGVYEQYF

J gene: TRBJ1-1
D gene: -
V gene: TRBV27
CDR3 protein: CASSPRRAMDPPGGTEAFF

J gene: TRBJ2-1
D gene: TRBD1
V gene: TRBV28
CDR3 protein: CASSLDRGFYNEQFF

J gene: TRBJ2-4
D gene: TRBD2
V gene: TRBV7-8
CDR3 protein: CASSLSGRALNIQYF

J gene: TRBJ2-1
D gene: TRBD2
V gene: TRBV28
CDR3 protein: CASSSPSGLYNEQFF

J gene: TRBJ2-7
D gene: TRBD2
V gene: TRBV7-9
CDR3 protein: CAILPRTSEAYEQYF

J gene: TRBJ2-7
D gene: -
V gene: TRBV9
CDR3 protein: CASSVATATEGKYF

J gene: TRBJ1-2
D gene: TRBD1
V gene: TRBV15
CDR3 protein: CATSRANRGDGYTF

J gene: TRBJ2-1
D gene: TRBD2
V gene: TRBV27
CDR3 protein: CASSFTGTSGGVSQFF

J gene: TRBJ1-2
D gene: -
V gene: TRBV2
CDR3 protein: CASRGWDYGYTF

J gene: TRBJ2-7
D gene: -
V gene: TRBV28
CDR3 protein: CASAEGGQRSSYEQYF

J gene: TRBJ1-6
D gene: TRBD1
V gene: TRBV30
CDR3 protein: CAWTRDRNSPLHF

J gene: TRBJ2-7
D gene: TRBD2
V gene: TRBV5-1
CDR3 protein: CASSLELGLAGPQQYF

J gene: TRBJ2-1
D gene: -
V gene: TRBV30
CDR3 protein: CAWSAYSAGSNEQFF